Shown below are 10 T cell receptor beta chains from a single sample sequenced in a study of a mutant IDH1 vaccine in newly diagnosed glioma. No antigen has been identified for these receptors. Only in-frame clones appear in the TCRdb table, and some are missing; sequencing was by immunoSEQ multiplex PCR. The sample lists over 80,000 clones, roughly four fifths occurring once. Time point denoted: week 47, end of study. Vaccination comprised doses that each held 300 ug of mutant IDH1 20-mer peptide, plus topical imiquimod. The sample here was PBMCs, taken from a glioma patient whose treatment included an IDH1 peptide vaccine. The source of these receptors is a man aged 35-49 years with glioma.

The CDR3 coding sequence is TGTGCCAGCAGCTTATCTCCAGGGGGTAACTCCGGGGAGCTGTTTTTT. This sequence encodes CASSLSPGGNSGELFF. The J gene is TRBJ2-2, the V gene TRBV7-3; 7 positions agree with TRBD1. This CDR3 has 16 residues. V lost 2 bases and J lost 6; bases outside the gene matches: 9. Germline CDR1 is SGHTA and CDR2 is FQGTGA.

The chain links TRBV30 to TRBJ2-5, with TRBD2 as a possible D gene (6 bases). Per the germline V gene, CDR1 is GTSNPN and CDR2 is SVGIG (reference sequence). The CDR3 is 15 amino acids. V was cut by 3 bases and J by 1 base, with 15 bases left in between. CDR3 nucleotide sequence: TGTGCCTGGAGGACTCCGGGACTTTTCCAAGAGACCCAGTACTTC. Amino acids: CAWRTPGLFQETQYF.

The chain joins TRBV10-1 to TRBJ2-3, with D hard to call. Germline loops: CDR1 WNHNN, CDR2 SYGVQD (reference sequence). The germline V and J ends were trimmed by 6 bases and 6 bases, with 13 bases remaining between them. The CDR3 sequence is 13 residues long. CDR3 DNA sequence: TGCGCCAGCAGGAAACCCTGCGCCGATACGCAGTATTTT. It encodes CASRKPCADTQYF.

This clone appeared once. This chain joins TRBV4-2 and TRBJ2-1; a possible D gene is TRBD2 (5 bases). Deletions cut 4 bases from V and 4 bases from J, with 11 bases between. The germline CDR1 and CDR2 sequences are LGHNA and YNFKEQ. The CDR3 loop spans 14 amino acids. The CDR3 spells CASSPTRLYNEQFF. CDR3 coding DNA: TGTGCCAGCAGCCCAACACGACTATACAATGAGCAGTTCTTC.

The genes are TRBV4-3 and TRBJ1-6; 9 bases line up with TRBD1. The CDR3 contains 15 residues. Germline V CDR1 and CDR2: LGHNA, YSLEER. The trim removed 0 bases at V and 7 bases at J, leaving 1 base unmatched. In nucleotides, the CDR3 is TGCGCCAGCAGCCAAGATGGGACAGGGAATTCACCCCTCCACTTT. Translating it yields CASSQDGTGNSPLHF.

Sample share makes this clone medium-sized. This chain uses TRBV4-1 with TRBJ2-1; 9 nucleotides align to TRBD1. Germline V gene data show CDR1 as MGHRA and CDR2 as YSYEKL. The trim removed 5 bases at V and 6 bases at J, leaving 11 bases unmatched. The CDR3 runs to 16 residues. This chain's CDR3 is CASSDRQGGVFNEQFF. The CDR3, as DNA: TGCGCCAGCAGCGACCGACAGGGGGGGGTGTTCAATGAGCAGTTCTTC.

The V and J genes are TRBV5-1 and TRBJ1-2, with no clear D. Germline V CDR1 and CDR2: SGHRS, YFSETQ. The V gene lost 1 base and the J gene lost 3 bases, with 10 bases spanning the gap. The CDR3 spans 14 residues. The CDR3 is CASSLSLGDYGYTF. CDR3 DNA: TGCGCCAGCAGCTTGAGTCTGGGAGACTATGGCTACACCTTC.

The V gene is TRBV5-1, the J gene TRBJ2-7; D not certain. Germline CDR1 reads SGHRS; CDR2 reads YFSETQ. CDR3 length equals 13 residues. Trimming removed 0 bases at V and 2 bases at J, with 6 bases between. CDR3 DNA: TGCGCCAGCAGCTTGGACAGAGCCTACGAGCAGTACTTC. Translation gives CASSLDRAYEQYF.

Points on this clone: This sample also contains other DNA sequences that code for the same CDR3. The chain carries TRBV19 and TRBJ1-3, with a possible D match to TRBD1 (6 bases). Germline V lookup: CDR1 LNHDA, CDR2 SQIVND (reference sequence). Between the trimmed V and J ends, which lost 3 bases and 2 bases, there was a span of 8 bases. The CDR3 sequence is 14 residues long. The DNA of the CDR3 is TGTGCCAGTAGTATCAGGGGCACTGGAAACACCATATATTTT. Its translation is CASSIRGTGNTIYF.

This clone is a singleton in its sample. V and J are TRBV7-2 and TRBJ2-7; TRBD2 matches at 14 bases. After removal of 5 bases from V and 7 bases from J, the junction contained 4 bases not matched to a gene. Germline V gene lookup returns CDR1 SGHTA and CDR2 FQGNSA. The CDR3 spans 14 residues. CDR3 sequence reads: CASSTTSGRVEQYF. CDR3 DNA: TGTGCCAGCAGCACGACTAGCGGGAGGGTGGAGCAGTACTTC. Based on the CDR3 plus reference TRBV7-2 and TRBJ2-7, the full variable domain is GAGVSQSPSNKVTEKGKDVELRCDPISGHTALYWYRQSLGQGLEFLIYFQGNSAPDKSGLPSDRFSAERTGGSVSTLTIQRTQQEDSAVYLCASSTTSGRVEQYFGPGTRLTVT.